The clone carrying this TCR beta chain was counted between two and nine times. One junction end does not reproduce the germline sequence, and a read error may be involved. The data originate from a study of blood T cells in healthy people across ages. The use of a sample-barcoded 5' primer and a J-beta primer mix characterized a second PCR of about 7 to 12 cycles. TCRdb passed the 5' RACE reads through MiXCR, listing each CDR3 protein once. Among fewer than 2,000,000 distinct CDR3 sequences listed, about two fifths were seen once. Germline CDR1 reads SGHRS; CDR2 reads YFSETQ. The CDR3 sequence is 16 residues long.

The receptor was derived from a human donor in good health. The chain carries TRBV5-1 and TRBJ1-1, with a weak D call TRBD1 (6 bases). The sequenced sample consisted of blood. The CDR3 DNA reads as TGCGCCAGCAGCTTGTTAGCAGGGGCGATGAACACTGAGGCTTTCTTT. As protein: CASSLLAGAMNTEAFF.